This T cell receptor beta chain was recorded in a study of T cell therapy after organ transplantation. Using immunoSEQ multiplex PCR, the repertoire was profiled, and TCRdb retains in-frame clones only, with some absent. The data contain 50,000 or so clones, about 94% of them seen just once; the ten biggest clones take up over 3%. This CDR3 comprises 14 residues. Trimming removed 1 base from V and 6 bases from J, with 9 bases in between. Germline V gives CDR1 SGHVS, CDR2 FNYEAQ. Regarding this clone: The antigen is unknown.

The origin of this receptor is a human patient who had received a solid organ transplant and had CMV disease. The rearrangement joins TRBV7-6 to TRBJ2-2; D may correspond to TRBD1 or TRBD2 (5 bases each). The sample was CD8+ T cells from blood, taken before autologous CMV-specific T cell therapy. The CDR3 sequence is CASSLVGGSGELFF. DNA for the CDR3: TGTGCCAGCAGCTTAGTTGGGGGTTCCGGGGAGCTGTTTTTT.